This paragraph reports one T cell receptor beta chain. The antigen is undetermined. From its re-call of the 5' RACE reads, TCRdb lists each CDR3 protein once, without DNA. Its clone listing holds about 410,000 distinct CDR3 sequences. This specimen belongs to a study of T cells expressing NK-cell markers. Study context: It was sorted CD3+CD56-NKG2C+, CD3+CD56+NKG2C- and CD3+CD56+NKG2C+ T cells that provided the TCR beta repertoires. Findings of the study overall: Clones of NKG2C+ T cells that had expanded were of unclear HCMV specificity.

The specimen sequenced was blood T cells: a sorted CD56 or NKG2C T cell subset, CD4+ or CD8+ T cells, or bulk PBMC T cells (not recorded which). The sequence came from a woman in her 50s in good health.

The CDR3 loop is CAWRRWGASSINEKLFF. The V and J genes are TRBV30 and TRBJ1-4; the TCRdb call, TRBD1, lacks DNA for checking. Per the germline V gene, CDR1 is GTSNPN and CDR2 is SVGIG (reference sequence). This CDR3 spans 17 amino acids.